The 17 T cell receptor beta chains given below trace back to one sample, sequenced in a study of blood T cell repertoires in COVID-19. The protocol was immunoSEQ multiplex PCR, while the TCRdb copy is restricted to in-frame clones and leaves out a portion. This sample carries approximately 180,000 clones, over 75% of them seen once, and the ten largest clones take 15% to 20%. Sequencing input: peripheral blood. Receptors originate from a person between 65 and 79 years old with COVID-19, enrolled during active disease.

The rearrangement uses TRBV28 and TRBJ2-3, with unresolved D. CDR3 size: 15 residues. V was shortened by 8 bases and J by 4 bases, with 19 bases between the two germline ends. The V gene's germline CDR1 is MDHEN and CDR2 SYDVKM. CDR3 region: CASALALLPPDTQYF. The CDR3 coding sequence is TGTGCCAGCGCCTTAGCCCTCCTTCCCCCAGATACGCAGTATTTT.

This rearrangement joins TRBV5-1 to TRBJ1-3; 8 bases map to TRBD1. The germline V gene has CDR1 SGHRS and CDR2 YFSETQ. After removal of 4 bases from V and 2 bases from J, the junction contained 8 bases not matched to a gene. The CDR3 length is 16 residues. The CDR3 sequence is CASSALPGQAGNTIYF. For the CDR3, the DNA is TGCGCCAGCAGCGCACTCCCGGGACAGGCTGGAAACACCATATATTTT.

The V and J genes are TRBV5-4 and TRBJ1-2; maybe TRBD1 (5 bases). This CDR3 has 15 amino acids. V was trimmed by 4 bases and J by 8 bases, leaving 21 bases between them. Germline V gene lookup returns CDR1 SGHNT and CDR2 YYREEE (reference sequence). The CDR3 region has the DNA TGTGCCAGCAGCCCACCCGCCGGGGGGATGGGGGGCTACACCTTC. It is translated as CASSPPAGGMGGYTF.

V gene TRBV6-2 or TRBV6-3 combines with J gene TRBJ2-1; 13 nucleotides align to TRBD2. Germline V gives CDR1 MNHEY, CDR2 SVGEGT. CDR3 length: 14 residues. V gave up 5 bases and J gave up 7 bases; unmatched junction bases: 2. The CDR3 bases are TGTGCCAGCAGTCGGACTAGCGGGGGTAATGAGCAGTTCTTC. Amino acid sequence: CASSRTSGGNEQFF.

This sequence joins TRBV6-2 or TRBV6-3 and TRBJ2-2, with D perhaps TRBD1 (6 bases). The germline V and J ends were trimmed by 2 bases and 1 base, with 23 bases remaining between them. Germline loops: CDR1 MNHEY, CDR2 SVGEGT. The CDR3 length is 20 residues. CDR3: CASSYHRTDRLNLNTGELFF. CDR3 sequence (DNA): TGTGCCAGCAGTTACCATAGGACAGACCGACTCAACTTGAACACCGGGGAGCTGTTTTTT.

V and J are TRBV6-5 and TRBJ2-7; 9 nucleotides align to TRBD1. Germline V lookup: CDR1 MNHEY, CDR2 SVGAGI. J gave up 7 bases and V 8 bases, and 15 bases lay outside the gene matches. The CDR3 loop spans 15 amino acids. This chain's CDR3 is CASRPRDRASWEQYF. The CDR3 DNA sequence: TGTGCCAGCCGTCCTCGGGACAGGGCTAGTTGGGAGCAGTACTTC.

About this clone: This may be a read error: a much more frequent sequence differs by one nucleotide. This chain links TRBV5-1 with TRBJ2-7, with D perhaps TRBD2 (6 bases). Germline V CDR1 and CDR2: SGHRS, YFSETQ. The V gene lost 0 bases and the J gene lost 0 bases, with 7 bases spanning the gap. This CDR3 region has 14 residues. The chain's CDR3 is CASSLDGSSYEQYF. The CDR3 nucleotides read TGCGCCAGCAGCTTGGACGGGAGCTCCTACGAGCAGTACTTC.

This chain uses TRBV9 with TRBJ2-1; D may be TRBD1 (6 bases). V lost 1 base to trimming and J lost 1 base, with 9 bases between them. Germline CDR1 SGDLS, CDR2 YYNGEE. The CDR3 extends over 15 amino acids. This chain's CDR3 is CASSVRQDSYNEQFF. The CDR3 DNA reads TGTGCCAGCAGCGTACGACAGGATTCCTACAATGAGCAGTTCTTC.

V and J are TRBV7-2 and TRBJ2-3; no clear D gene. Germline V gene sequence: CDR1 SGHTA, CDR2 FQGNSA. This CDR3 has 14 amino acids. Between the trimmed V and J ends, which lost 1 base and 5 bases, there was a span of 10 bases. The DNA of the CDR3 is TGTGCCAGCAGCTTAGATTATCGAGGAGATACGCAGTATTTT. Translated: CASSLDYRGDTQYF.

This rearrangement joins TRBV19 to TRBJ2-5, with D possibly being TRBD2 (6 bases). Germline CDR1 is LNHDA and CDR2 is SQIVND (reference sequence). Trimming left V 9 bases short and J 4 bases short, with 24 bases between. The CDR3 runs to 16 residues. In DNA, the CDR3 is TGTGCCAGACGGGTGTGGATAGCGGTGGTTGGAGAGACCCAGTACTTC. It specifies CARRVWIAVVGETQYF.

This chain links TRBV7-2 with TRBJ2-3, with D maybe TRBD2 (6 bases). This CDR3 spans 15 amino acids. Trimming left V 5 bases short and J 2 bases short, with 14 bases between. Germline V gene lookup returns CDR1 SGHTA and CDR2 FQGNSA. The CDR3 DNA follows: TGTGCCAGCAGCCAAGCCCGGGGGAACACAGATACGCAGTATTTT. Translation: CASSQARGNTDTQYF.

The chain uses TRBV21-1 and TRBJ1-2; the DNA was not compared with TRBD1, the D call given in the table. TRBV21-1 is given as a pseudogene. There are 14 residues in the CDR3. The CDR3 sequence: CASSKSQGNYGYTF. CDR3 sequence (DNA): TGTGCCAGCAGCAAAAGTCAGGGCAACTATGGCTACACCTTC.

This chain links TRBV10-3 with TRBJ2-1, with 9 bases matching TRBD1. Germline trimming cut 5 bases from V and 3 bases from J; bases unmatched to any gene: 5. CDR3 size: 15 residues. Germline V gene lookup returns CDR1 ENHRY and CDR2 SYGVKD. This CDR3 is CAISSGQGHYNEQFF. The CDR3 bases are TGTGCCATCAGTTCAGGACAGGGGCACTACAATGAGCAGTTCTTC.

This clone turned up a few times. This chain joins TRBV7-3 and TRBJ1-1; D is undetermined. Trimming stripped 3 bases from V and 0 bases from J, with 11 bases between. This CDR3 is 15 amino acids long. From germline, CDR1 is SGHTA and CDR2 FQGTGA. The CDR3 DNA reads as TGTGCCAGCAGCTTCTCCCCCCTCCTGAACACTGAAGCTTTCTTT. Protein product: CASSFSPLLNTEAFF.

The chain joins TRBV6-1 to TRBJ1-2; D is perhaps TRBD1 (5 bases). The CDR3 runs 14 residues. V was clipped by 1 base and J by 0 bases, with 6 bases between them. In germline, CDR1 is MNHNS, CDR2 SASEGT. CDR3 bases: TGTGCCAGCAGTGAAGGGACATCTAACTATGGCTACACCTTC. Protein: CASSEGTSNYGYTF.

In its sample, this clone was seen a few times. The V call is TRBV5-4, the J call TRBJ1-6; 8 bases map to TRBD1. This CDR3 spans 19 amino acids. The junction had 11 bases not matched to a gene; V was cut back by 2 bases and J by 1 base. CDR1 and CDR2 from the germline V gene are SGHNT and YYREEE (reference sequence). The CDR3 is CASSFPDREVGSYNSPLHF. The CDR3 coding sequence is TGTGCCAGCAGCTTCCCGGACAGGGAGGTGGGATCCTATAATTCACCCCTCCACTTT.

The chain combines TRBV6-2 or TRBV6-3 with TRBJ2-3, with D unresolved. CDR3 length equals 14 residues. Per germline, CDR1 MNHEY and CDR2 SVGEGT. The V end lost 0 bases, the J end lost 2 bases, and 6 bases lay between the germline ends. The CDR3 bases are TGTGCCAGCAGTTACTCTTCTCCCACAGATACGCAGTATTTT. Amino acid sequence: CASSYSSPTDTQYF.